This entry lists 32 T cell receptor beta chains sequenced from one sample in a study of T cell responses to AZD1222 COVID-19 vaccine (dated by TCRdb to the early 2020s). Taken with the paper, the label for time point translates to: about 28 days (+/-7) after the second vaccine dose. To prepare the library, the immunoSEQ multiplex PCR assay was applied. TCRdb took this table from immuneACCESS and kept in-frame rearrangements with V and J called. Such tables lack part of the clones; where checked against another copy, unresolved V genes explain under half of the gap, and the rest is unexplained. This sample comprises more than 95,000 clones, more than 75% of them detected only once. Less than 4% of the sample is held by the ten biggest clonotypes. Sequences were derived from peripheral blood, sampled 28 days after the second AZD1222 dose. The receptors were sampled from an adult who received the AZD1222 COVID-19 vaccine.

The chain is built from TRBV7-9 and TRBJ1-4; the D gene is possibly TRBD1 (5 bases). V was shortened by 5 bases and J by 7 bases, with 14 bases between the two germline ends. From germline, CDR1 is SEHNR and CDR2 FQNEAQ (reference sequence). CDR3 length: 14 amino acids. The CDR3 DNA reads TGTGCCAGCAGCGCTGTTGGGGGAGGTGAAAAACTGTTTTTT. Amino acid sequence: CASSAVGGGEKLFF.

The rearrangement links TRBV2 to TRBJ2-7; D may match TRBD1 or TRBD2 (5 bases each). Looked up from germline, CDR1 is SNHLY and CDR2 is FYNNEI. V was shortened by 3 bases and J by 4 bases, with 10 bases between the two germline ends. The length of the CDR3 is 13 residues. CDR3: CASSEGDPYEQYF. The CDR3 DNA follows: TGTGCCAGCAGTGAGGGGGATCCTTACGAGCAGTACTTC.

Turning to this clone: An end of the junction does not agree with germline; a read error may underlie this. The chain is built from TRBV27 and TRBJ2-1, with 9 positions matching TRBD2. Germline V gene lookup returns CDR1 MNHEY and CDR2 SMNVEV (reference sequence). The CDR3 totals 12 residues. CDR3 amino acids: CASSSTGTSTIF. The CDR3 nucleotides read TGTGCCAGCAGTTCAACCGGGACTAGCACGATCTTC.

This rearrangement joins TRBV7-2 to TRBJ2-5, with 7 bases fitting TRBD2. CDR3 size: 16 residues. Trimming took 2 bases from V and 7 from J; bases not matched to a gene: 13. Germline V lookup: CDR1 SGHTA, CDR2 FQGNSA. Here the CDR3 reads CASSLWEGGAERTQYF. CDR3 sequence (DNA): TGTGCCAGCAGCTTATGGGAGGGAGGGGCCGAGAGGACCCAGTACTTC.

This clone has a handful of counts. This CDR3 reads CASSLSGQENTEAFF. The CDR3 DNA reads TGTGCCAGCAGCTTATCGGGACAGGAGAACACTGAAGCTTTCTTT. V gene TRBV7-3 combines with J gene TRBJ1-1; the match to TRBD1 covers 8 bases. This CDR3 contains 15 residues. Germline CDR1 is SGHTA and CDR2 is FQGTGA. V shed 2 bases, J shed 1 base, and the junction held 3 bases outside the gene matches.

The chain combines TRBV19 with TRBJ2-7; tentatively, D is TRBD1 (6 bases). V lost 8 bases and J lost 4, with 12 bases in between. The CDR3 contains 12 residues. CDR1 LNHDA and CDR2 SQIVND come from the germline V gene (reference sequence). CDR3 in DNA: TGTGCCAGTTCTAACAGGGCGTACGAGCAGTACTTC. As protein: CASSNRAYEQYF.

Concerning this clone: The conserved final phenylalanine or tryptophan is absent from the CDR3, which likely points to a read error. The limits of the CDR3 on the DNA are not certain, so only TCRdb's listed CDR3 is given. The CDR3 protein is CASSLTDQTGYL. The rearrangement joins TRBV5-5 to TRBJ1-1; the D call in the table, TRBD1, was not verified against the DNA. The CDR3 length is 12 residues, termini included. The germline gives CDR1 SGHKS, CDR2 YYEKEE (reference sequence).

This clone was counted only a few times. CDR3 loop: CASSLNNYGYTF. DNA for the CDR3: TGTGCCAGCAGCTTAAATAACTATGGCTACACCTTC. V and J are TRBV7-2 and TRBJ1-2; D not resolved. Trimming left V 2 bases short and J 1 base short, with 2 bases between. CDR1 and CDR2 (germline): SGHTA, FQGNSA. This CDR3 comprises 12 residues.

A remark on this clone: Other DNA sequences within the sample encode an identical CDR3. V usage is TRBV12-3 or TRBV12-4 and J usage is TRBJ1-1; D is unresolved. This CDR3 comprises 13 residues. V was pared by 5 bases and J by 1 base, with 8 bases between. CDR3 in amino acids: CASSLGENTEAFF. CDR3 nucleotide sequence: TGTGCCAGCAGTCTAGGTGAGAACACTGAAGCTTTCTTT.

J is TRBJ2-1 and V is TRBV19; 12 positions match TRBD2. J gave up 7 bases and V 3 bases, and 10 bases lay outside the gene matches. The CDR3 has 17 amino acids. Germline loops: CDR1 LNHDA, CDR2 SQIVND (reference sequence). CDR3 DNA: TGTGCCAGTAGTATGGCGGCTAGCGGGGGGGCTTTGAATGAGCAGTTCTTC. It encodes CASSMAASGGALNEQFF. Full variable domain (missing parts from reference TRBV19 and TRBJ2-1): DGGITQSPKYLFRKEGQNVTLSCEQNLNHDAMYWYRQDPGQGLRLIYYSQIVNDFQKGDIAEGYSVSREKKESFPLTVTSAQKNPTAFYLCASSMAASGGALNEQFFGPGTRLTVL.

The chain combines TRBV18 with TRBJ1-4, with D tentatively TRBD1 (5 bases). The ends were cut back, 3 bases at V and 6 bases at J, with 14 bases in the middle. CDR3 length equals 15 residues. The germline V gene encodes CDR1 KGHSH and CDR2 LQKENI. The chain's CDR3 is CASSPEAGGDEKLFF. CDR3 nucleotides: TGTGCCAGCTCACCCGAGGCAGGAGGGGATGAAAAACTGTTTTTT.

CDR3 sequence reads: CASSLQGSTEAFF. Written as DNA, the CDR3 is TGCGCCAGCAGCTTGCAGGGTAGCACTGAAGCTTTCTTT. This chain links TRBV5-1 with TRBJ1-1, with D possibly matching TRBD1 (5 bases). This CDR3 spans 13 amino acids. CDR1 SGHRS and CDR2 YFSETQ come from the germline V gene. V gave up 1 base and J gave up 4 bases, with 8 bases separating them.

This chain links TRBV28 with TRBJ2-7, with D maybe TRBD2 (7 bases). V shed 7 bases and J shed 6 bases, with 22 bases lying between them. This CDR3 contains 15 residues. The germline V gene encodes CDR1 MDHEN and CDR2 SYDVKM. The CDR3: CASTPRRGPRGEQYF. CDR3 nucleotide sequence: TGTGCCAGCACCCCGAGGCGGGGGCCTCGTGGCGAGCAGTACTTC.

This clone occurred once. A junction end diverges from the germline sequence, so it may reflect a read error. The chain is built from TRBV6-5 and TRBJ1-1, with D maybe TRBD1 (5 bases). Germline-derived CDR1 and CDR2 are MNHEY and SVGAGI. The CDR3 contains 13 residues. CDR3 region: CASSNSHSGSAFF. DNA of the CDR3: TGTGCCAGCAGTAACTCTCATTCAGGGTCGGCTTTCTTT.

The genes are TRBV29-1 and TRBJ1-1; D might be TRBD1 (5 bases). V lost 4 bases and J lost 2, with 14 bases in between. This CDR3 spans 14 amino acids. Germline CDR1 SQVTM, CDR2 ANQGSEA. The CDR3 DNA is TGCAGCGTTGCCGTAGACGGGGGTAACACTGAAGCTTTCTTT. Its translation is CSVAVDGGNTEAFF.

J is TRBJ2-2 and V is TRBV19; TRBD2 might be the D (6 bases). CDR1 is LNHDA and CDR2 is SQIVND in the germline V gene (reference sequence). This CDR3 region has 16 residues. Trimming took off 3 bases at V and 5 bases at J, with 16 bases between the two ends. CDR3 protein: CASSMFGGGITGELFF. The CDR3 DNA follows: TGTGCCAGTAGTATGTTCGGGGGAGGCATAACCGGGGAGCTGTTTTTT. The variable domain in full, with the rest retrieved from reference TRBV19 and TRBJ2-2, is DGGITQSPKYLFRKEGQNVTLSCEQNLNHDAMYWYRQDPGQGLRLIYYSQIVNDFQKGDIAEGYSVSREKKESFPLTVTSAQKNPTAFYLCASSMFGGGITGELFFGEGSRLTVL.

This chain links TRBV11-1 with TRBJ2-2; perhaps TRBD1 as D (5 bases). The germline V and J ends were trimmed by 4 bases and 0 bases, with 9 bases remaining between them. The CDR3 length is 15 residues. From germline, CDR1 is SGHAT and CDR2 FQDESV (reference sequence). The CDR3 DNA is TGTGCCAGCAGCTACAGGAGATCGAACACCGGGGAGCTGTTTTTT. This translates into CASSYRRSNTGELFF.

Only one count was recorded for this clone. This sequence joins TRBV2 and TRBJ2-3; the match to TRBD2 covers 10 bases. This CDR3 has 19 residues. J was trimmed by 2 bases and V by 1 base; bases with no gene match: 12. The germline V gene encodes CDR1 SNHLY and CDR2 FYNNEI. The DNA for the CDR3 is TGTGCCAGCAGTGAAGAAGTAGCGGGGGGTACCCGTTTCACAGATACGCAGTATTTT. It specifies CASSEEVAGGTRFTDTQYF.

This clone is a singleton in its sample. V gene TRBV9 combines with J gene TRBJ2-3; weak D call: TRBD2 (6 bases). Germline V gene sequence: CDR1 SGDLS, CDR2 YYNGEE. The CDR3 totals 15 residues. Trimming stripped 0 bases from V and 4 bases from J, with 12 bases between. The DNA for the CDR3 is TGTGCCAGCAGCGTAGAGGGAGGCGGGTCAGATACGCAGTATTTT. As protein: CASSVEGGGSDTQYF.

Concerning this clone itself: The junction departs from the called germline gene at one end, perhaps through a read error. The gene calls are TRBV29-1 and TRBJ2-1; no reliable D call. CDR1 is SQVTM, CDR2 ANQGSEA, per germline. The CDR3 spans 13 residues. CDR3 protein: CTVGHNSYNEQFF. The CDR3 DNA follows: TGCACCGTTGGTCACAACTCCTACAATGAGCAGTTCTTC.

The chain combines TRBV6-1 with TRBJ1-3; no clear D gene. V was trimmed by 2 bases and J by 0 bases, leaving 8 bases between them. Germline CDR1 MNHNS, CDR2 SASEGT. This CDR3 region has 15 residues. The CDR3 sequence is CASSESRSSGNTIYF. As DNA, the CDR3 is TGTGCCAGCAGTGAAAGCCGGAGCTCTGGAAACACCATATATTTT.

The chain is built from TRBV16 and TRBJ1-2, with 8 positions matching TRBD1. V was clipped by 2 bases and J by 4 bases; unmatched bases: 18. This CDR3 has 19 amino acids. Per the germline V gene, CDR1 is KGHSY and CDR2 is FQNENV. This CDR3 reads CASSQENRTPGQAVYGYTF. Here the CDR3 DNA reads TGTGCCAGCAGCCAAGAAAATAGAACGCCGGGACAGGCGGTCTATGGCTACACCTTC.

This chain uses TRBV4-3 with TRBJ2-1, with TRBD2 identical over 9 bases. Unmatched junction bases numbered 7, after V lost 0 bases and J lost 4 bases. The CDR3 is made up of 17 amino acids. Germline CDR1 is LGHNA and CDR2 is YSLEER. This CDR3 is CASSQDRPSGAYNEQFF. Here the CDR3 DNA reads TGCGCCAGCAGCCAAGATCGGCCTAGCGGGGCTTACAATGAGCAGTTCTTC.

The gene calls are TRBV18 and TRBJ2-1, with 7 bases that match TRBD1. CDR3 length: 16 amino acids. Germline-derived CDR1 and CDR2 are KGHSH and LQKENI. V was clipped by 0 bases and J by 7 bases; unmatched bases: 9. DNA of the CDR3: TGTGCCAGCTCACCACCGAGGGGGCGGTTAAGTAATGAGCAGTTCTTC. It is translated as CASSPPRGRLSNEQFF.

V gene TRBV3-1 (or the pseudogene TRBV3-2) combines with J gene TRBJ1-1; D uncertain. Germline-derived CDR1 and CDR2 are LGHDT and YNNKEL (reference sequence). The CDR3 spans 12 residues. Trimming removed 1 base from V and 6 bases from J, with 6 bases in between. CDR3 in amino acids: CASSQVRSEAFF. As DNA, the CDR3 is TGTGCCAGCAGCCAAGTCCGTTCTGAAGCTTTCTTT.

A word on this clone: Germline is not matched at one junction end, which may reflect a read error. The V call is TRBV7-7, the J call TRBJ2-1, with a tentative D call TRBD1 (7 bases). Germline V gene sequence: CDR1 SSHAT, CDR2 FNYEAQ (reference sequence). The CDR3 is made up of 13 amino acids. CDR3 in DNA: TGTGCTAGCAGCCCGCAGGGGGGCAATGAGCAGTTCTTC. It codes for CASSPQGGNEQFF.

This clone was seen once. The V gene is TRBV7-3, the J gene TRBJ2-3; D tentatively fits TRBD1 or TRBD2 (5 bases each). This CDR3 is 12 amino acids long. Germline V gives CDR1 SGHTA, CDR2 FQGTGA. V shed 5 bases and J shed 6 bases, with 9 bases lying between them. This CDR3 is CASSPGLDTQYF. CDR3 DNA sequence: TGTGCCAGCAGCCCGGGGCTGGATACGCAGTATTTT.

The rearrangement joins TRBV7-9 to TRBJ1-4; no firm D call. Per the germline V gene, CDR1 is SEHNR and CDR2 is FQNEAQ (reference sequence). V lost 5 bases and J lost 8, with 12 bases in between. This CDR3 spans 13 amino acids. In DNA form, the CDR3 reads TGTGCCAGCAGCCCCACGACTTGGGAAAAACTGTTTTTT. Translating gives CASSPTTWEKLFF.

In its sample, this clone was seen once. V usage is TRBV19 and J usage is TRBJ2-1, with D perhaps TRBD1 or TRBD2 (5 bases each). The CDR3 consists of 14 residues. V lost 4 bases and J lost 9, with 16 bases in between. The germline V gene has CDR1 LNHDA and CDR2 SQIVND (reference sequence). CDR3 in amino acids: CASSTGRVMTEQFF. In DNA, the CDR3 is TGTGCCAGTAGTACGGGGCGGGTAATGACTGAGCAGTTCTTC.

The CDR3 reads CASSRDSLGTEAFF. The CDR3 DNA follows: TGTGCCAGCAGCCGGGACAGCCTTGGCACTGAAGCTTTCTTT. J is TRBJ1-1 and V is TRBV5-4; the match to TRBD1 covers 7 bases. With V trimmed by 4 bases and J by 4 bases, 7 bases remained unmatched. The CDR3 length is 14 residues. Germline V lookup: CDR1 SGHNT, CDR2 YYREEE (reference sequence).

The rearrangement joins TRBV5-6 to TRBJ1-1; D gene ambiguous. The V gene lost 7 bases and the J gene lost 0 bases, with 10 bases spanning the gap. The CDR3 runs 13 residues. CDR1 and CDR2 (germline): SGHDT, YYEEEE. The CDR3: CASGPGMNTEAFF. CDR3 nucleotides: TGTGCCAGCGGACCCGGGATGAACACTGAAGCTTTCTTT.

The chain recombines TRBV15 with TRBJ1-6; 8 bases align to TRBD1. Germline V gene sequence: CDR1 LNHNV, CDR2 YYDKDF (reference sequence). The V and J ends lost 1 base and 5 bases, in that order; junction bases with no gene match: 1. The CDR3 totals 15 residues. The DNA for the CDR3 is TGTGCCACCAGCAGAGGGACAGGGAATAATTCACCCCTCCACTTT. Its protein is CATSRGTGNNSPLHF.